This T cell receptor (beta chain) was captured in a study of radiotherapy plus CTLA-4 blockade in lung cancer. Study-wide results and limits: The study found tumor-derived TCR clones expanded in blood after radiotherapy plus ipilimumab.

The protocol was immunoSEQ multiplex PCR, while the TCRdb copy is restricted to in-frame clones and leaves out a portion. Of around 80,000 clones listed, 84% are singletons. As to this clone: Its target is unknown.

Germline V CDR1 and CDR2: SGDLS, YYNGEE. The CDR3 consists of 13 residues. Between the trimmed V and J ends, which lost 3 bases and 6 bases, there was a span of 12 bases. Chemo-refractory metastatic non-small-cell lung cancer patients were treated with focal radiation plus CTLA-4 blockade with ipilimumab. The chain recombines TRBV9 with TRBJ2-5; the D gene is possibly TRBD1 (8 bases). The source is a human donor with non-small cell lung cancer who had stable disease on radiotherapy plus ipilimumab. The sample in question was peripheral blood, obtained from a patient treated with radiotherapy plus ipilimumab. In DNA form, the CDR3 reads TGTGCCAGCAGCGAACAGGGGGGGAAGACCCAGTACTTC. Protein product: CASSEQGGKTQYF.